This is a list of T cell receptor beta chains from one sample in a study of blood T cell repertoires in COVID-19. Libraries were prepared by immunoSEQ multiplex PCR; TCRdb keeps only in-frame clonotypes and omits some of them. The sample shows over 300,000 clones, 83% of them seen only once. The specimen sequenced was peripheral blood. All receptors come from a woman between 50 and 59 years old with acute or convalescent COVID-19. The CDR3 runs from the conserved cysteine through the conserved F or W. D genes are given only for firm matches. The size entry is marked missing in some rows and otherwise reads once, few, many or a size class.

D gene	clone size	V gene	J gene	CDR3 DNA	CDR3 protein
-	many	TRBV2	TRBJ1-6	TGTGCCAGCAGTTGGGGGGGGCGCGAAGACGGCTCACCCCTCCACTTT	CASSWGGREDGSPLHF
-	-	TRBV27	TRBJ1-6	TGTGCCAGCAGTTTTAGGCGGACGGGGAGCTCCTATAATTCACCCCTCCACTTT	CASSFRRTGSSYNSPLHF
-	-	TRBV6-5	TRBJ1-1	TGTGCCAGCAGCCCGGGGGAGGGAAACACTGAAGCTTTCTTT	CASSPGEGNTEAFF
TRBD1	-	TRBV9	TRBJ1-4	TGTGCCAGCAGCAGACCGGGACAGGGGCGAGAAAAACTGTTTTTT	CASSRPGQGREKLFF
-	-	TRBV19	TRBJ1-3	TGTGCCAGTAGTAACAGGGCCTACTCTGGAAACACCATATATTTT	CASSNRAYSGNTIYF
TRBD1	-	TRBV6-5	TRBJ2-3	TGTGCCAGCCACAGGGGGCTTCGCACAGATACGCAGTATTTT	CASHRGLRTDTQYF
TRBD1	-	TRBV24-1	TRBJ2-1	TGTGCCACCGGGACGACAGGGTTCAATGAGCAGTTCTTC	CATGTTGFNEQFF
TRBD1	-	TRBV2	TRBJ1-4	TGTGCCAGCAGCCCACAGGGGGCAAGTGAAAAACTGTTTTTT	CASSPQGASEKLFF
TRBD1	-	TRBV18	TRBJ1-2	TGTGCCAGCTCACAACAGGGGAGTGGCTACACCTTC	CASSQQGSGYTF
-	-	TRBV2	TRBJ1-6	TGTGCCAGCAGTGTATTTCGACCCCTCCACTTT	CASSVFRPLHF
TRBD2	-	TRBV7-2	TRBJ2-7	TGTGCCAGCAGCCCAGCGGGGACCTCCTACGAGCAGTACTTC	CASSPAGTSYEQYF
-	-	TRBV5-6	TRBJ2-5	TGTGCCAGCAGCTACAGGGTGCCCGAGACCCAGTACTTC	CASSYRVPETQYF
-	-	TRBV18	TRBJ1-3	TGTGCCAGCTCACCTTCAGAGGCTGGAAACACCATATATTTT	CASSPSEAGNTIYF
-	once	TRBV6-2/TRBV6-3	TRBJ1-5	TGTGCCAGCAGTTACGGGTTGTGGGGGCGCAATCAGCCCCAGCATTTT	CASSYGLWGRNQPQHF
-	-	TRBV5-1	TRBJ1-6	TGCGCCAGCAGCTTAGGGGGAGACGGCTCACCCCTCCACTTT	CASSLGGDGSPLHF
-	-	TRBV6-1	TRBJ1-1	TGTGCCAGCAGTGAAGATAAAGGGGCCGGCACTGAAGCTTTCTTT	CASSEDKGAGTEAFF
TRBD1	-	TRBV19	TRBJ1-5	TGTGCCAGTAGTATATTTGGGACAGGGGGCGATCAGCCCCAGCATTTT	CASSIFGTGGDQPQHF
TRBD1	-	TRBV30	TRBJ1-6	TGTGCCTGGACCCTCGGGACAGGGGGTTCACCCCTCCACTTT	CAWTLGTGGSPLHF
TRBD1	-	TRBV2	TRBJ1-5	TGTGCCAGCGGAAATCTGGAACAGGGGAATCAGCCCCAGCATTTT	CASGNLEQGNQPQHF
TRBD1	-	TRBV27	TRBJ1-6	TGTGCCAGCAATTTAGGACAGGGTAATTCACCCCTCCACTTT	CASNLGQGNSPLHF
-	-	TRBV2	TRBJ2-1	TGTGCCAGCAGTGGAGACAATGAGCAGTTCTTC	CASSGDNEQFF
-	-	TRBV5-1	TRBJ1-2	TGCGCCAGCAGCTTGGATGACAGCTTATACTATGGCTACACCTTC	CASSLDDSLYYGYTF
TRBD1	-	TRBV24-1	TRBJ1-2	TGTGCCACCAGTGATTCGGGGACAGGTGGGATGGGGGGCTACACCTTC	CATSDSGTGGMGGYTF
-	-	TRBV12-3/TRBV12-4	TRBJ1-2	TGTGCCAGCAGTTTGGGACACATGTATGGCTACACCTTC	CASSLGHMYGYTF
-	-	TRBV6-4	TRBJ1-3	TGTGCCAGCAGTGACTCCCCACGTTTAGGCGGGTCCGGGTCTGGGGGAAACACCATATATTTT	CASSDSPRLGGSGSGGNTIYF
-	-	TRBV29-1	TRBJ1-4	TGCAGCGTTGCTGATCCAGGATCATTTCTTAATGAAAAACTGTTTTTT	CSVADPGSFLNEKLFF
-	once	TRBV10-3	TRBJ1-2	TGTGCCATCAGCAACATTAACTATGGCTACACCTTC	CAISNINYGYTF
-	-	TRBV19	TRBJ2-7	TGTGCCAGTAGTATGAAGACAAGTTCCTACGAGCAGTACTTC	CASSMKTSSYEQYF
-	-	TRBV10-3	TRBJ2-1	TGTGCCATCAGTGAGTCCTATGAGCAGTTCTTC	CAISESYEQFF
-	-	TRBV6-1	TRBJ1-4	TGTGCCAGCAGGCCCAGGCGTAATGAAAAACTGTTTTTT	CASRPRRNEKLFF
-	-	TRBV7-9	TRBJ2-4	TGTGCCAGCAGCTCAGGACTGTTAGCCAAAAACATTCAGTACTTC	CASSSGLLAKNIQYF
TRBD1	-	TRBV7-2	TRBJ1-1	TGTGCCAGCAGCTTGATACAGGGGCGCACTGAAGCTTTCTTT	CASSLIQGRTEAFF